This T cell receptor (beta chain) emerged from a study of CD8+CD57+ T cells in acquired aplastic anemia. Before being chosen for sequencing, patients had shown CD8+CD57+ cell expansion by flow cytometry. A severe acquired aplastic anemia diagnosis applied to all patients. With 3 bases clipped from V and 6 bases from J, the junction kept 3 bases outside the gene matches. This CDR3 contains 16 residues. Germline lookup yields CDR1 SGHAT and CDR2 FQNNGV. Template material for TCR beta VDJ and CDR3 profiling consisted of genomic DNA. TCRdb passed the reads through MiXCR, listing each CDR3 protein once. The sample includes about 160,000 distinct CDR3 sequences, roughly 50% seen only once; the top ten take roughly 29%.

The TCR sequence derives from a human donor with aplastic anemia. The sequenced material came from sorted CD4+, CD8+, or CD8+CD57+ T cells (not recorded which) from PBMCs. This chain joins TRBV11-2 and TRBJ2-1; 15 nucleotides match TRBD2. CDR3 residues: CASSFPGLAGGNEQFF. The CDR3, as DNA: TGTGCCAGCAGCTTTCCGGGACTAGCGGGAGGCAATGAGCAGTTCTTC.